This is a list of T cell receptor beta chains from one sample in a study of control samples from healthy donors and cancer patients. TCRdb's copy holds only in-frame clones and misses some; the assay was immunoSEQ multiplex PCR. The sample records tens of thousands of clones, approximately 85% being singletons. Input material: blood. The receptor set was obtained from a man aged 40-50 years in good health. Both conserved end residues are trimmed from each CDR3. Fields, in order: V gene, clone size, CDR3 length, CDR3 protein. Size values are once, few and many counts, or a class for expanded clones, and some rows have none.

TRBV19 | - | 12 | ASGGQGRTDTQY
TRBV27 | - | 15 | ASSLGSLARHTDTQY
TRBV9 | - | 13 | ASSVVAGLNNEQF
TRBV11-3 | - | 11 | ASRGVTGGPLH
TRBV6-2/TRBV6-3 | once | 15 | ASSYATGTGDSYGYT
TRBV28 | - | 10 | ANSRGTEKLF
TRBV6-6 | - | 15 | ASSPPGQRLSTDTQY
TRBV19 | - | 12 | ASRGSGVYNEQF
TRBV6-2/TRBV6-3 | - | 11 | ASSYAGTYEQY
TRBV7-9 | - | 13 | ASSLGGFLGNEQF
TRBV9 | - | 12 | ASSEGQGKGEQY
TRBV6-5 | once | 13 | ASSRGPYSNQPQH
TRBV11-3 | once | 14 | ASSPDTLEIQETQY
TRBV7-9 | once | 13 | ASSLSGGPTGTQY
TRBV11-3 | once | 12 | ASSLEAGHNEQF
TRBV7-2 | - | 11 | ASSLGPQGPQH
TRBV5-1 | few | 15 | ASSLGPGGGFSYEQY
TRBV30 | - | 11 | AWSVDSNYGYT
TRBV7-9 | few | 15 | ASEVPSYRLAGNTIY
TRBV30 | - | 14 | AWSSVTGRSNTEAF
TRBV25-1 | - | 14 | ASSDIDRATNEKLF
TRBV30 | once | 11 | AWSALRVSEQY
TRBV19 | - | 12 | ASSNTGEWETQY
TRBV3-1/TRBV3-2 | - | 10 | ASSQGGTEAF
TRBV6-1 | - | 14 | ASSDLGGVVDYEQY
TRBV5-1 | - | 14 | ASSLGPTGQRETQY